This is a list of T cell receptor beta chains from one sample in a study of brain T cells in children with intractable seizures. Clones were read by immunoSEQ multiplex PCR, and TCRdb kept only the in-frame ones, dropping some. This sample has a few hundred thousand clones, with more than 85% found just once. The material sequenced was peripheral blood, taken 4 to 5 months after surgery. The receptors were gathered from a boy in the first two years of life with tuberous sclerosis and intractable seizures. CDR3s include the opening cysteine and the closing phenylalanine or tryptophan. The D gene is left open where the match is weak. A row's size may be missing; if present it is once, few, many or a size class.

d_call j_call clone_size v_call cdr3_aa cdr3_nt
NA TRBJ2-7 NA TRBV29-1 CSVETSGTSDYEQYF TGCAGCGTTGAGACGAGTGGGACATCCGACTACGAGCAGTACTTC
TRBD2 TRBJ2-3 NA TRBV5-1 CASSFGLDVDTQYF TGCGCCAGCAGCTTCGGACTAGACGTAGATACGCAGTATTTT
NA TRBJ1-2 NA TRBV3-1/TRBV3-2 CASSQERLGYTF TGTGCCAGCAGCCAAGAAAGATTAGGCTACACCTTC
NA TRBJ1-5 NA TRBV5-1 CASSLQGNQPQHF TGCGCCAGCAGCTTGCAGGGCAATCAGCCCCAGCATTTT
NA TRBJ1-1 NA TRBV7-6 CASSDGAGNTEAFF TGTGCCAGCAGCGATGGGGCAGGTAACACTGAAGCTTTCTTT
NA TRBJ1-5 NA TRBV20-1 CSASIYTSGNQPQHF TGCAGTGCTAGTATTTATACGTCTGGCAATCAGCCCCAGCATTTT
TRBD1 TRBJ1-3 NA TRBV5-4 CASSLFGTGPGNTIYF TGTGCCAGCAGCTTGTTCGGGACAGGGCCTGGAAACACCATATATTTT
TRBD1 TRBJ1-5 NA TRBV6-2/TRBV6-3 CASSSGQGISDNQPQHF TGTGCCAGCAGCTCCGGACAGGGGATTTCGGACAATCAGCCCCAGCATTTT
TRBD1 TRBJ2-7 NA TRBV9 CASSPSGGQGYEQYF TGTGCCAGCAGCCCCAGTGGGGGACAGGGTTACGAGCAGTACTTC
NA TRBJ1-6 NA TRBV10-3 CAISEGSYNSPLHF TGTGCCATCAGTGAGGGGTCCTATAATTCACCCCTCCACTTT
TRBD2 TRBJ2-1 once TRBV5-1 CASSLAAGGPVDEQFF TGCGCCAGCAGCTTGGCGGCGGGGGGGCCGGTAGATGAGCAGTTCTTC
NA TRBJ1-2 NA TRBV30 CAWSNLAARGYTF TGTGCCTGGAGTAATTTGGCAGCTCGTGGCTACACCTTC
TRBD1 TRBJ2-3 NA TRBV7-9 CASSSDRGRTDTQYF TGTGCCAGCAGCTCCGACAGGGGAAGGACAGATACGCAGTATTTT
TRBD1 TRBJ2-7 NA TRBV14 CASSLTGIGSEQYF TGTGCCAGCAGCCTGACAGGGATAGGAAGCGAGCAGTACTTC
NA TRBJ2-7 NA TRBV6-5 CASSYSGVGYEQYF TGTGCCAGCAGTTACTCAGGAGTGGGCTACGAGCAGTACTTC
NA TRBJ2-7 NA TRBV4-1 CASSPNIQVYEQYF TGCGCCAGCAGCCCCAACATACAGGTTTACGAGCAGTACTTC
TRBD2 TRBJ2-3 NA TRBV4-1 CASSQEGRGSDTQYF TGCGCCAGCAGCCAAGAGGGGCGGGGGTCAGATACGCAGTATTTT
NA TRBJ1-3 NA TRBV7-9 CASSAGTGGSGNTIYF TGTGCCAGCAGCGCCGGGACGGGGGGCTCTGGAAACACCATATATTTT
TRBD2 TRBJ2-5 NA TRBV6-5 CASSLAGGPKETQYF TGTGCCAGCAGTCTAGCGGGGGGGCCTAAAGAGACCCAGTACTTC
NA TRBJ1-1 NA TRBV10-3 CAISEGRKNTEAFF TGTGCCATCAGTGAAGGACGGAAGAACACTGAAGCTTTCTTT
NA TRBJ1-1 few TRBV6-5 CASSTTENTEAFF TGTGCCAGCAGTACTACAGAGAACACTGAAGCTTTCTTT
TRBD1 TRBJ2-2 NA TRBV11-3 CASSPSGTGGWELFF TGTGCCAGCAGCCCCTCCGGGACAGGGGGTTGGGAGCTGTTTTTT
TRBD1 TRBJ2-1 NA TRBV6-5 CASNSGLTGRREQFF TGTGCCAGCAACTCTGGATTGACAGGGCGTAGGGAGCAGTTCTTC
TRBD2 TRBJ2-1 NA TRBV5-4 CASSLAGGLRNEQFF TGTGCCAGCAGCTTAGCGGGGGGGCTGCGAAATGAGCAGTTCTTC
TRBD1 TRBJ1-4 NA TRBV19 CASSRTGTNEKLFF TGTGCCAGTAGCAGGACAGGCACTAATGAAAAACTGTTTTTT
NA TRBJ2-3 NA TRBV30 CAWRSRRGAGSTQYF TGTGCCTGGAGGTCGAGGCGTGGGGCGGGCTCCACGCAGTATTTT
TRBD2 TRBJ2-1 NA TRBV10-3 CAIRLAALYNEQFF TGTGCCATCAGACTAGCGGCCCTCTACAATGAGCAGTTCTTC
NA TRBJ2-5 NA TRBV19 CASSIGGTVQETQYF TGTGCCAGTAGCATCGGAGGTACGGTACAAGAGACCCAGTACTTC
NA TRBJ2-3 NA TRBV5-1 CASSLYTRDTYTDTQYF TGCGCCAGCAGCTTATATACCCGGGACACTTACACAGATACGCAGTATTTT
TRBD1 TRBJ2-3 NA TRBV7-8 CASSSQTGSERDTQYF TGTGCCAGCAGCTCACAGACAGGGTCCGAGAGAGATACGCAGTATTTT
NA TRBJ2-7 NA TRBV11-2 CASSLDGRDYEQYF TGTGCCAGCAGCTTAGATGGACGGGATTACGAGCAGTACTTC
NA TRBJ2-7 NA TRBV30 CAWTNSGGAYEQYF TGTGCCTGGACCAACAGTGGCGGCGCCTACGAGCAGTACTTC
NA TRBJ2-7 NA TRBV5-1 CASNSGAGPNSYEQYF TGCGCCAGCAACTCGGGGGCAGGGCCGAACTCCTACGAGCAGTACTTC
NA TRBJ1-2 once TRBV9 CASSVEGYGYTF TGTGCCAGCAGCGTAGAGGGGTATGGCTACACCTTC
NA TRBJ2-2 NA TRBV9 CASSVQNTGELFF TGTGCCAGCAGCGTGCAGAACACCGGGGAGCTGTTTTTT
NA TRBJ2-3 once TRBV12-5 CASGLVPVTDTQYF TGTGCTAGTGGTTTGGTTCCGGTGACAGATACGCAGTATTTT
TRBD1 TRBJ1-5 few TRBV30 CAWTGGGNQPQHF TGTGCCTGGACAGGGGGCGGAAATCAGCCCCAGCATTTT
NA TRBJ1-3 few TRBV19 CASSAYHLSGNTIYF TGTGCCAGTAGTGCATACCACCTCTCTGGAAACACCATATATTTT
TRBD2 TRBJ2-1 NA TRBV11-2 CASSLEVSGRNEQFF TGTGCCAGCAGCTTAGAAGTCAGCGGGAGAAATGAGCAGTTCTTC
NA TRBJ1-2 NA TRBV7-2 CASSLVQPNGYTF TGTGCCAGCAGCTTGGTACAGCCGAATGGCTACACCTTC
TRBD1 TRBJ2-7 NA TRBV12-3/TRBV12-4 CASGTAPGEQYF TGTGCCAGCGGGACAGCCCCGGGTGAGCAGTACTTC
TRBD1 TRBJ1-2 NA TRBV6-5 CASRRLDRGTYGYTF TGTGCCAGCAGGAGATTGGACAGGGGAACGTATGGCTACACCTTC
NA TRBJ2-5 NA TRBV5-1 CASSLEQGRETQYF TGCGCCAGCAGCCTCGAACAGGGACGAGAGACCCAGTACTTC
TRBD1 TRBJ2-7 NA TRBV4-1 CASSQEPRGREQYF TGCGCCAGCAGCCAAGAACCCAGGGGGCGGGAGCAGTACTTC
TRBD2 TRBJ2-5 NA TRBV7-7 CASSKTASGEQETQYF TGTGCTAGCAGCAAGACGGCTAGCGGGGAACAAGAGACCCAGTACTTC
NA TRBJ1-6 once TRBV30 CAKREGGYNSPLHF TGTGCCAAGAGGGAGGGGGGATATAATTCACCCCTCCACTTT
NA TRBJ1-1 NA TRBV19 CASSTGGVEAFF TGTGCCAGTTCCACTGGGGGAGTTGAAGCTTTCTTT
NA TRBJ2-7 NA TRBV2 CASSEGRGSNYEQYF TGTGCCAGCAGTGAAGGGAGAGGGTCTAACTACGAGCAGTACTTC
TRBD1 TRBJ1-5 NA TRBV29-1 CSVGGTGGNQPQHF TGCAGCGTTGGAGGGACAGGGGGCAATCAGCCCCAGCATTTT
NA TRBJ1-2 NA TRBV6-2/TRBV6-3 CASSLVHHGYTF TGTGCCAGCAGTTTAGTCCACCATGGCTACACCTTC
NA TRBJ2-1 NA TRBV10-1 CASSVNFQATSSYNEQFF TGCGCCAGCAGTGTAAACTTCCAGGCTACTAGCTCCTACAATGAGCAGTTCTTC
TRBD1 TRBJ1-5 NA TRBV28 CASSPPRQGAGNQPQHF TGTGCCAGCAGTCCCCCTCGACAGGGGGCAGGAAATCAGCCCCAGCATTTT
NA TRBJ1-2 NA TRBV13 CASSESTVNYGYTF TGTGCCAGCAGCGAGTCGACGGTGAACTATGGCTACACCTTC
NA TRBJ2-7 NA TRBV30 CAWSVMSSYEQYF TGTGCCTGGAGTGTAATGAGCTCCTACGAGCAGTACTTC
NA TRBJ2-1 NA TRBV9 CASSVGATNEQFF TGTGCCAGCAGCGTCGGCGCAACCAATGAGCAGTTCTTC
NA TRBJ2-3 NA TRBV19 CASSSYYLLSTDTQYF TGTGCCAGTAGTAGTTACTATCTCCTTAGCACAGATACGCAGTATTTT